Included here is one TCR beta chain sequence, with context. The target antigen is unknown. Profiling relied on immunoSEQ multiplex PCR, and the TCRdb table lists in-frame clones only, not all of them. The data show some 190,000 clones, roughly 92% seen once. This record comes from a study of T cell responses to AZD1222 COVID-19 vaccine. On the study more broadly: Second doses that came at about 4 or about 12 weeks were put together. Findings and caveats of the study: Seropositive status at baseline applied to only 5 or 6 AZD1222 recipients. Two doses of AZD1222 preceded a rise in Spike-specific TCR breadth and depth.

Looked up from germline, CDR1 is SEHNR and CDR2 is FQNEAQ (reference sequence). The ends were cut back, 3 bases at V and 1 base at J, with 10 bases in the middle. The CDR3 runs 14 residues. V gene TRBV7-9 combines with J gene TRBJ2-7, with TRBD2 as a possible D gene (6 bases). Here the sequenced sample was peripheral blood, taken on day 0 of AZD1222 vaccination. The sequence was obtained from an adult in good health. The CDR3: CASSLEGRSYEQYF. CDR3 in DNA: TGTGCCAGCAGCTTGGAGGGAAGATCCTACGAGCAGTACTTC.